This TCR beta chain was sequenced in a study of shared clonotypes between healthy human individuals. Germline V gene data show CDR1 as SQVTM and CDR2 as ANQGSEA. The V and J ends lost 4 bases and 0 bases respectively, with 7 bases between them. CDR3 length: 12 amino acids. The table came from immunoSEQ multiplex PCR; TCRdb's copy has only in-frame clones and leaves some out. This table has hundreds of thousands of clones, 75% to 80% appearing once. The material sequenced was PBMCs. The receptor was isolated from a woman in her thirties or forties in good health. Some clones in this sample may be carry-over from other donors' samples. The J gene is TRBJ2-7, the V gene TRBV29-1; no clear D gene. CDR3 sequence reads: CSVGPNSYEQYF. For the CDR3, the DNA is TGCAGCGTTGGGCCCAACTCCTACGAGCAGTACTTC.